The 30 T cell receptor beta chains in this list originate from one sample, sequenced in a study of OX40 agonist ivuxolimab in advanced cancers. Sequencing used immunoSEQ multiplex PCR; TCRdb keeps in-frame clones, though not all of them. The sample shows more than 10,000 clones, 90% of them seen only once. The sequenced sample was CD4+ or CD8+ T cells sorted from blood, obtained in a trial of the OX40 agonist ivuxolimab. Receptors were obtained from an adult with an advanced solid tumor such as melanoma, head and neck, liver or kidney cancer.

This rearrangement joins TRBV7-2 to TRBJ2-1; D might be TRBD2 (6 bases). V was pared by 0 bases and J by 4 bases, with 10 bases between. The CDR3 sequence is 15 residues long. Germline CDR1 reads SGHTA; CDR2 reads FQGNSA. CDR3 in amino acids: CASSLAVSGYNEQFF. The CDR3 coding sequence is TGTGCCAGCAGCTTAGCGGTTAGCGGATACAATGAGCAGTTCTTC.

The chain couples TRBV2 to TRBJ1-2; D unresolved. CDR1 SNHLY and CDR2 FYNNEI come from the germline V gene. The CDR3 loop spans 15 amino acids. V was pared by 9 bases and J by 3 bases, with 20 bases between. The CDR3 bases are TGTGCCAGTACCATCTTCAGGACGGAGGACTATGGCTACACCTTC. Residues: CASTIFRTEDYGYTF.

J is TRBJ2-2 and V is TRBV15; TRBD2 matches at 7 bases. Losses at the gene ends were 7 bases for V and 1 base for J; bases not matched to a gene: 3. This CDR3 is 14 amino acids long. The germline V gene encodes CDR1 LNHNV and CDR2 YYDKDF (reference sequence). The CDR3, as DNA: TGTGCCACCAAATCTAGCGGGAACACCGGGGAGCTGTTTTTT. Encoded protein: CATKSSGNTGELFF.

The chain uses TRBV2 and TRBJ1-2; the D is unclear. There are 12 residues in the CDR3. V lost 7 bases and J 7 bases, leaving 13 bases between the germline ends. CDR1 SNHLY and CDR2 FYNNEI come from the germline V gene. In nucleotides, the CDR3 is TGTGCCAGCAATTACCCTGAACCTGGCTACACCTTC. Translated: CASNYPEPGYTF.

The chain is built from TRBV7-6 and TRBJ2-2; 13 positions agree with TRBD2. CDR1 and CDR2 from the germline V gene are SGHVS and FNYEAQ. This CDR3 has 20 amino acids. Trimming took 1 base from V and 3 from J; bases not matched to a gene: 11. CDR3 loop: CASSLEWTSGSPPDTGELFF. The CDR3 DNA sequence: TGTGCCAGCAGCTTAGAGTGGACTAGCGGGAGCCCTCCCGACACCGGGGAGCTGTTTTTT.

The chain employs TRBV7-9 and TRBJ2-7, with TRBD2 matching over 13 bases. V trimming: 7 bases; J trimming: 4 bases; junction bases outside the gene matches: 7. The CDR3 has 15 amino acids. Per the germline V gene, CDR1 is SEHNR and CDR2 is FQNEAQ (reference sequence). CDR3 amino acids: CASTPLAGGDYEQYF. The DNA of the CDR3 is TGTGCCAGCACGCCACTAGCGGGAGGGGATTACGAGCAGTACTTC.

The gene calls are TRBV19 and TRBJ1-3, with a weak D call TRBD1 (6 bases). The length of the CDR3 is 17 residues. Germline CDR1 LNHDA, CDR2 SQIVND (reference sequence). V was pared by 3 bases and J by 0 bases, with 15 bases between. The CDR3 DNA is TGTGCCAGTAGTATCAGCAGGGGACGGTACTCTGGAAACACCATATATTTT. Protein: CASSISRGRYSGNTIYF.

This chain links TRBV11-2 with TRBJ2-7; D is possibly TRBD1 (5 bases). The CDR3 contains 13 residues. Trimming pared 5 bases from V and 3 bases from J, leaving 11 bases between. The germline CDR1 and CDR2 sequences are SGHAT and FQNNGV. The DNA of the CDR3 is TGTGCCAGCAGCACCCGGACACACTACGAGCAGTACTTC. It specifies CASSTRTHYEQYF.

In nucleotides, the CDR3 is TGTGCCAGTACAATAGCCGGGACAGGGGCCCAGATACACGCTGAAGCTTTCTTT. The encoded protein is CASTIAGTGAQIHAEAFF. J is TRBJ1-1 and V is TRBV19; the match to TRBD1 covers 10 bases. This CDR3 is built from 18 residues. Per the germline V gene, CDR1 is LNHDA and CDR2 is SQIVND (reference sequence). With 7 bases clipped from V and 6 bases from J, the junction kept 20 bases outside the gene matches.

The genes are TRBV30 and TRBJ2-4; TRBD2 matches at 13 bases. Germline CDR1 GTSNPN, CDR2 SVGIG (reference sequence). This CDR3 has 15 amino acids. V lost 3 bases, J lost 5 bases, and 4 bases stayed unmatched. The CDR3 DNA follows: TGTGCCTGGAGAAGGACTAGCGGGAGAGAAAACATTCAGTACTTC. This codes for CAWRRTSGRENIQYF.

The CDR3 sequence: CASSQLSLAEQETQYF. In DNA form, the CDR3 reads TGTGCCAGCAGCCAGCTATCACTAGCGGAACAAGAGACCCAGTACTTC. This rearrangement joins TRBV4-2 to TRBJ2-5, with 8 bases aligning to TRBD2. This CDR3 spans 16 amino acids. Germline V CDR1 and CDR2: LGHNA, YNFKEQ. Trimming at V came to 3 bases and at J to 2 bases, leaving 8 bases not matched to a gene.

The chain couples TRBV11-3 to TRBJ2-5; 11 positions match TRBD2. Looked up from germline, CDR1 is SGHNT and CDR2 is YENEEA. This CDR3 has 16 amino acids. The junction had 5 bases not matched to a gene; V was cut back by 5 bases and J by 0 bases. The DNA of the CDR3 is TGTGCCAGCAGCATTGGACTAGCGGGTCACCAAGAGACCCAGTACTTC. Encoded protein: CASSIGLAGHQETQYF.

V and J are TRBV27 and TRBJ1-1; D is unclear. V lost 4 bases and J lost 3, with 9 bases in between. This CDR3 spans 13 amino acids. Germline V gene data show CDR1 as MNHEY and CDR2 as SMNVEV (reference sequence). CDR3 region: CASSYDGYTEAFF. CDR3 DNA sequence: TGTGCCAGCAGTTACGACGGCTACACTGAAGCTTTCTTT.

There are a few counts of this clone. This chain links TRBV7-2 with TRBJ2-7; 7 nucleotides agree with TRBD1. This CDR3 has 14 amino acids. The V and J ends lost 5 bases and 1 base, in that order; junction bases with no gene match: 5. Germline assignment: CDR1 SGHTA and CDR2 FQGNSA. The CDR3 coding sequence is TGTGCCAGCAGCCCTGGGACAGTGTCCTACGAGCAGTACTTC. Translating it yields CASSPGTVSYEQYF.

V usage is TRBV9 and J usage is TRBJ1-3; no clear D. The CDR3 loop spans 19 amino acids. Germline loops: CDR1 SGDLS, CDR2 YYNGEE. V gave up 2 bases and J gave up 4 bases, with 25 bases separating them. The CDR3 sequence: CASSVGKGGHGLRGNTIYF. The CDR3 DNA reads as TGTGCCAGCAGCGTGGGGAAAGGAGGCCATGGGTTGAGGGGAAACACCATATATTTT. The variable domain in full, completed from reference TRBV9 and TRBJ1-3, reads DSGVTQTPKHLITATGQRVTLRCSPRSGDLSVYWYQQSLDQGLQFLIQYYNGEERAKGNILERFSAQQFPDLHSELNLSSLELGDSALYFCASSVGKGGHGLRGNTIYFGEGSWLTVV.

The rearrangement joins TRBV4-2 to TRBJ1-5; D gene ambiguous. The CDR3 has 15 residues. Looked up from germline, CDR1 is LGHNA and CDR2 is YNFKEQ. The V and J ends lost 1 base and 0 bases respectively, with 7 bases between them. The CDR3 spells CASSQGGDSNQPQHF. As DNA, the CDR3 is TGTGCCAGCAGCCAAGGTGGGGATAGCAATCAGCCCCAGCATTTT.

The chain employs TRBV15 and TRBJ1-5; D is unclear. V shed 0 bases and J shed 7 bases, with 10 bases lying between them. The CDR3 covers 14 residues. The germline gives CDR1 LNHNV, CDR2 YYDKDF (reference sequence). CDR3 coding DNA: TGTGCCACCAGCAGAGATCGCCTGAGCCAGCCCCAGCATTTT. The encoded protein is CATSRDRLSQPQHF. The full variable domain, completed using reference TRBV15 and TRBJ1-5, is DAMVIQNPRYQVTQFGKPVTLSCSQTLNHNVMYWYQQKSSQAPKLLFHYYDKDFNNEADTPDNFQSRRPNTSFCFLDIRSPGLGDTAMYLCATSRDRLSQPQHFGDGTRLSIL.

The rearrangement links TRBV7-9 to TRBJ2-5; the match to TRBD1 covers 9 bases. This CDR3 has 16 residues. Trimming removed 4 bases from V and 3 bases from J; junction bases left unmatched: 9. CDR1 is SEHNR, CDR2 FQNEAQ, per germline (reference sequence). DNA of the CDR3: TGTGCCAGCAGCTCGACAGGGGGACTACCCAAAGAGACCCAGTACTTC. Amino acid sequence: CASSSTGGLPKETQYF.

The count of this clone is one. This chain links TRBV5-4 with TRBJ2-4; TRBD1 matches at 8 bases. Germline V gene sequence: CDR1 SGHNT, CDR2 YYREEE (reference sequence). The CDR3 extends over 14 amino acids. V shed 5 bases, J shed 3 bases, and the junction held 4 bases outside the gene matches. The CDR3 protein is CASSPDRDKNIQYF. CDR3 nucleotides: TGTGCCAGCAGTCCGGACAGGGACAAAAACATTCAGTACTTC.

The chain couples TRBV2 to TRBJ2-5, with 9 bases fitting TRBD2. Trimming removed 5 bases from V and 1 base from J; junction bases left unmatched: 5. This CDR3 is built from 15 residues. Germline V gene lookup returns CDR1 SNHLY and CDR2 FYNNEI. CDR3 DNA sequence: TGTGCCAGCAGTCCAAGACTAGCGGTCCAAGAGACCCAGTACTTC. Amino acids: CASSPRLAVQETQYF. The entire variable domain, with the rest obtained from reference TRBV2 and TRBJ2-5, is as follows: EPEVTQTPSHQVTQMGQEVILRCVPISNHLYFYWYRQILGQKVEFLVSFYNNEISEKSEIFDDQFSVERPDGSNFTLKIRSTKLEDSAMYFCASSPRLAVQETQYFGPGTRLLVL.

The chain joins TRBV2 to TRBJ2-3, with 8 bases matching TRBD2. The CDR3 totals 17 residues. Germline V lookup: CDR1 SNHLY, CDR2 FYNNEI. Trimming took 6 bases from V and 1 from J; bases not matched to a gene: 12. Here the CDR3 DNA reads TGTGCCAGCAGCCCGGACGGGGGGGGAAAGGGCACAGATACGCAGTATTTT. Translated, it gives CASSPDGGGKGTDTQYF.

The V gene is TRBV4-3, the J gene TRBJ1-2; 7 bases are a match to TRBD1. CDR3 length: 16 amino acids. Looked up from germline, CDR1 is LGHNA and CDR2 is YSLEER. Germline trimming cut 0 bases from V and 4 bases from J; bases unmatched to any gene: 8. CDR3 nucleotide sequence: TGCGCCAGCAGCCAAGATCAGGCGGGACAGAGCTATGGCTACACCTTC. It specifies CASSQDQAGQSYGYTF.

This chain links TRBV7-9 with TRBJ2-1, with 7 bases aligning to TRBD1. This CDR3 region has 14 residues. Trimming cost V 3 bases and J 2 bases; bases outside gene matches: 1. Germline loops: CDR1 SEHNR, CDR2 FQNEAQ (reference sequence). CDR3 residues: CASSFQGAYNEQFF. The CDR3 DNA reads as TGTGCCAGCAGCTTCCAGGGGGCCTACAATGAGCAGTTCTTC.

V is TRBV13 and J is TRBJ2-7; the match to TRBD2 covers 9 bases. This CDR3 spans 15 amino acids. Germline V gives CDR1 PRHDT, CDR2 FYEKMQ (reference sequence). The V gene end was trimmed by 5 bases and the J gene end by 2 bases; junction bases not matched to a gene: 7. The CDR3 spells CASSLKGGRAYEQYF. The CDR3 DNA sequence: TGTGCCAGCAGCCTAAAGGGCGGGAGGGCCTACGAGCAGTACTTC.

The CDR3 spells CASSSGTSGLAPTGELFF. CDR3 in DNA: TGTGCCAGCAGCTCAGGGACTAGCGGGTTGGCCCCCACCGGGGAGCTGTTTTTT. The rearrangement uses TRBV9 and TRBJ2-2, with 12 bases identical to TRBD2. The germline V gene encodes CDR1 SGDLS and CDR2 YYNGEE. Trimming cost V 4 bases and J 4 bases; bases outside gene matches: 11. The CDR3 spans 18 residues.

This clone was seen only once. CDR3 DNA sequence: TGTGCCAGCAGCGAGAATCTCCCAGGGAGAGGAAACACCATATATTTT. Protein sequence: CASSENLPGRGNTIYF. The V and J genes are TRBV5-5 and TRBJ1-3; D perhaps matches TRBD1 (5 bases). This CDR3 is built from 16 residues. Deletions cut 4 bases from V and 4 bases from J, with 18 bases between. The V gene's germline CDR1 is SGHKS and CDR2 YYEKEE (reference sequence). Filled out from reference TRBV5-5 and TRBJ1-3, the complete variable domain reads DAGVTQSPTHLIKTRGQQVTLRCSPISGHKSVSWYQQVLGQGPQFIFQYYEKEERGRGNFPDRFSARQFPNYSSELNVNALLLGDSALYLCASSENLPGRGNTIYFGEGSWLTVV.

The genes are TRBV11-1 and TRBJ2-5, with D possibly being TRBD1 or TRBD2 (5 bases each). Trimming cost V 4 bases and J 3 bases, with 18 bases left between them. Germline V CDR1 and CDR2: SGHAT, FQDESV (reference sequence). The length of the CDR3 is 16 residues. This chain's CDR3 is CASSYLDRGVEETQYF. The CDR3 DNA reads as TGTGCCAGCAGCTACCTAGACAGAGGGGTGGAAGAGACCCAGTACTTC. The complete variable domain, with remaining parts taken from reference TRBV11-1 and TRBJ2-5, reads EAEVAQSPRYKITEKSQAVAFWCDPISGHATLYWYRQILGQGPELLVQFQDESVVDDSQLPKDRFSAERLKGVDSTLKIQPAELGDSAMYLCASSYLDRGVEETQYFGPGTRLLVL.

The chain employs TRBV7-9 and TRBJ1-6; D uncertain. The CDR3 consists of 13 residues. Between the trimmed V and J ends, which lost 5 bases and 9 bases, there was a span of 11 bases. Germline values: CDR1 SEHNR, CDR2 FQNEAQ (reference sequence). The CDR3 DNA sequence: TGTGCCAGCAGCGAAGGTGGTATTTCACCCCTCCACTTT. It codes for CASSEGGISPLHF. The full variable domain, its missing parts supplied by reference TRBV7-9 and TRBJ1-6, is DTGVSQNPRHKITKRGQNVTFRCDPISEHNRLYWYRQTLGQGPEFLTYFQNEAQLEKSRLLSDRFSAERPKGSFSTLEIQRTEQGDSAMYLCASSEGGISPLHFGNGTRLTVT.

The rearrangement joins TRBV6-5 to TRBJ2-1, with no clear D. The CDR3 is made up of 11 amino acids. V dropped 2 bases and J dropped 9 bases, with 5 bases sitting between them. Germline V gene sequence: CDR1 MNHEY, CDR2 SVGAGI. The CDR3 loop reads CASSYPAEQFF. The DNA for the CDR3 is TGTGCCAGCAGTTACCCGGCTGAGCAGTTCTTC.

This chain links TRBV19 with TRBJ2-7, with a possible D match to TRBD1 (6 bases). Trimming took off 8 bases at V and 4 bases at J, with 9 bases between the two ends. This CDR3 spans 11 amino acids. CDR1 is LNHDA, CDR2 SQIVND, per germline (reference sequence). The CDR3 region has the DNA TGTGCCAGTGAAGGGGGATACGAGCAGTACTTC. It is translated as CASEGGYEQYF.